These T cell receptor beta chains were read from a single sample in a study of T-cell memory formation after mild COVID-19. Each CDR3 protein gets one entry after TCRdb re-called the 5' RACE reads with MiXCR. Here the sample spans 150,000 or so distinct CDR3 sequences, around 30% being singletons. The source material was PBMCs or a T cell subset sorted from them (not recorded which). The receptors were sampled from an adult woman who had mild COVID-19 (a few samples of this study predate the infection). Cell type and time point are not known. Each CDR3 is given with its conserved first and last residue. Each record gives: J gene, V gene, clone size, D gene, CDR3 protein, CDR3 DNA. A D gene is named only where the DNA matches it firmly. Clone size is not always given. Where it is, it says once, few, many or a class for expanded clones.

J: TRBJ2-1
V: TRBV5-5
size: NA
D: NA
CDR3: CASRKLGLEQFF
DNA: TGTGCCAGCAGAAAACTAGGGCTTGAGCAGTTCTTC

J: TRBJ2-3
V: TRBV7-2
size: NA
D: NA
CDR3: CASSLYPDTQYF
DNA: TGTGCCAGCAGCCTCTACCCGGATACGCAGTATTTT

J: TRBJ1-2
V: TRBV7-8
size: NA
D: NA
CDR3: CASSSGRGEYGYTF
DNA: TGTGCCAGCAGCTCGGGCAGGGGCGAATATGGCTACACCTTC

J: TRBJ2-7
V: TRBV12-3/TRBV12-4
size: NA
D: TRBD1
CDR3: CASSPPPGQGAYEQYF
DNA: TGTGCCAGCAGTCCTCCTCCGGGACAGGGAGCCTACGAGCAGTACTTC

J: TRBJ2-7
V: TRBV3-1
size: few
D: NA
CDR3: CASSPTRGPLSYEQYF
DNA: TGTGCCAGCAGCCCCACTCGAGGGCCCCTCTCCTACGAGCAGTACTTC

J: TRBJ2-5
V: TRBV7-8
size: few
D: NA
CDR3: CASSLGRVMETQYF
DNA: TGTGCCAGCAGCTTAGGCAGGGTGATGGAGACCCAGTACTTC

J: TRBJ2-7
V: TRBV5-1
size: few
D: NA
CDR3: CASSQFRATNSYEQYF
DNA: TGCGCCAGCAGCCAGTTTAGGGCCACCAACTCCTACGAGCAGTACTTC

J: TRBJ1-1
V: TRBV12-3/TRBV12-4
size: NA
D: TRBD1
CDR3: CASSFSAGGTEAFF
DNA: TGTGCCAGCAGTTTCTCTGCAGGGGGAACTGAAGCTTTCTTT

J: TRBJ1-3
V: TRBV5-1
size: NA
D: NA
CDR3: CASSSARDGRSGNTIYF
DNA: TGCGCCAGCAGCTCGGCGCGGGACGGACGCTCTGGAAACACCATATATTTT

J: TRBJ2-1
V: TRBV7-3
size: few
D: NA
CDR3: CASSFSAPLVTYNEQFF
DNA: TGTGCCAGCAGCTTCTCCGCCCCTTTGGTTACCTACAATGAGCAGTTCTTC

J: TRBJ2-7
V: TRBV10-3
size: NA
D: TRBD1
CDR3: CATGQDYEQYF
DNA: TGTGCCACGGGACAGGATTACGAGCAGTACTTC

J: TRBJ2-1
V: TRBV18
size: NA
D: NA
CDR3: CASVHDRRGGHEQFF
DNA: TGTGCCAGCGTACACGATCGTAGGGGGGGGCACGAGCAGTTCTTC

J: TRBJ2-5
V: TRBV11-2
size: NA
D: TRBD2
CDR3: CASRLGTSVETQYF
DNA: TGTGCCAGCCGCCTAGGGACTAGCGTGGAGACCCAGTACTTC

J: TRBJ1-1
V: TRBV15
size: NA
D: NA
CDR3: CATSRVLNTEAFF
DNA: TGTGCCACCAGCAGAGTACTGAACACTGAAGCTTTCTTT

J: TRBJ1-2
V: TRBV2
size: once
D: NA
CDR3: CASSVLRDLYGYTF
DNA: TGTGCCAGCAGTGTATTGCGGGACCTCTATGGCTACACCTTC

J: TRBJ1-5
V: TRBV12-3/TRBV12-4
size: once
D: NA
CDR3: CASSLAGHLMSQPQHF
DNA: TGTGCCAGCAGTTTAGCGGGACACCTAATGAGTCAGCCCCAGCATTTT

J: TRBJ2-1
V: TRBV9
size: NA
D: TRBD1
CDR3: CASSHGTGVLNEQFF
DNA: TGTGCCAGCAGCCACGGGACAGGGGTTCTCAATGAGCAGTTCTTC

J: TRBJ2-1
V: TRBV2
size: few
D: NA
CDR3: CASRPSSYNEQFF
DNA: TGTGCCAGCAGGCCTAGCTCCTACAATGAGCAGTTCTTC

J: TRBJ2-7
V: TRBV12-3/TRBV12-4
size: few
D: NA
CDR3: CASRPDRRGYEQYF
DNA: TGTGCCAGCAGACCCGACAGGAGAGGCTACGAGCAGTACTTC

J: TRBJ2-5
V: TRBV6-1
size: NA
D: TRBD2
CDR3: CASSRTGTGGSETQYF
DNA: TGTGCCAGCAGTCGTACCGGGACGGGGGGTTCGGAGACCCAGTACTTC

J: TRBJ2-2
V: TRBV7-3
size: few
D: TRBD2
CDR3: CASSLAPSGGMGTGELFF
DNA: TGTGCCAGCAGCTTAGCCCCCAGCGGGGGGATGGGCACCGGGGAGCTGTTTTTT

J: TRBJ2-7
V: TRBV12-3/TRBV12-4
size: once
D: NA
CDR3: CASSWDFTRAYEQYF
DNA: TGTGCCAGCAGCTGGGATTTCACGCGGGCCTACGAGCAGTACTTC

J: TRBJ1-4
V: TRBV19
size: few
D: NA
CDR3: CASRSPGQGEKLFF
DNA: TGTGCCAGTAGATCGCCGGGCCAAGGAGAAAAACTGTTTTTT

J: TRBJ1-1
V: TRBV4-3
size: NA
D: TRBD1
CDR3: CASSQDWGQQAFF
DNA: TGCGCCAGCAGCCAAGATTGGGGACAGCAAGCTTTCTTT

J: TRBJ2-4
V: TRBV6-5
size: few
D: NA
CDR3: CASSYFSGVENIQYF
DNA: TGTGCCAGCAGTTACTTTAGTGGGGTTGAAAACATTCAGTACTTC

J: TRBJ1-4
V: TRBV6-6
size: NA
D: TRBD1
CDR3: CASTPRKGAREKLFF
DNA: TGTGCCAGCACCCCCAGGAAGGGGGCAAGGGAAAAACTGTTTTTT

J: TRBJ1-1
V: TRBV29-1
size: few
D: NA
CDR3: CSVRNTEAFF
DNA: TGCAGCGTGCGGAACACTGAAGCTTTCTTT

J: TRBJ2-1
V: TRBV7-2
size: many
D: NA
CDR3: CASSLRTIGVNEQFF
DNA: TGTGCCAGCAGCTTACGGACCATCGGGGTGAATGAGCAGTTCTTC

J: TRBJ2-1
V: TRBV12-3/TRBV12-4
size: few
D: NA
CDR3: CASSLWLHEQFF
DNA: TGTGCCAGCAGTTTATGGCTGCATGAGCAGTTCTTC

J: TRBJ1-1
V: TRBV7-9
size: few
D: NA
CDR3: CASSPNPNTEAFF
DNA: TGTGCCAGCAGCCCCAACCCGAACACTGAAGCTTTCTTT

J: TRBJ2-1
V: TRBV29-1
size: NA
D: NA
CDR3: CSVEDPVGRGNEQFF
DNA: TGCAGCGTTGAAGACCCGGTGGGCAGAGGTAATGAGCAGTTCTTC

J: TRBJ1-4
V: TRBV7-9
size: few
D: TRBD1
CDR3: CASSQDRGHEKLFF
DNA: TGTGCCAGCAGCCAGGACAGGGGGCATGAAAAACTGTTTTTT

J: TRBJ2-2
V: TRBV9
size: few
D: NA
CDR3: CASSVGVAGELFF
DNA: TGTGCCAGCAGCGTAGGGGTCGCCGGGGAGCTGTTTTTT

J: TRBJ2-6
V: TRBV7-8
size: NA
D: NA
CDR3: CASSLRVSGANVLTF
DNA: TGTGCCAGCAGCTTAAGAGTCTCTGGGGCCAACGTCCTGACTTTC

J: TRBJ2-2
V: TRBV5-5
size: NA
D: NA
CDR3: CASSSPLGRGHTGELFF
DNA: TGTGCCAGCAGCTCCCCGTTAGGCAGGGGTCACACCGGGGAGCTGTTTTTT

J: TRBJ1-1
V: TRBV3-1
size: NA
D: NA
CDR3: CASSQDSGGRTEAFF
DNA: TGTGCCAGCAGCCAAGATTCCGGGGGCAGGACTGAAGCTTTCTTT

J: TRBJ2-7
V: TRBV6-6
size: NA
D: TRBD1
CDR3: CASSLTGGTGSYEQYF
DNA: TGTGCCAGCAGTTTGACAGGCGGGACAGGGTCCTACGAGCAGTACTTC

J: TRBJ1-6
V: TRBV6-5
size: few
D: TRBD1
CDR3: CASSFWTGSNSPLHF
DNA: TGTGCCAGCAGTTTTTGGACAGGTTCTAATTCACCCCTCCACTTT

J: TRBJ1-1
V: TRBV6-2/TRBV6-3
size: few
D: NA
CDR3: CASSYRPDSEAFF
DNA: TGTGCCAGCAGTTACCGCCCGGACAGTGAAGCTTTCTTT

J: TRBJ2-7
V: TRBV7-9
size: few
D: TRBD1
CDR3: CASRTTGVYEQYF
DNA: TGTGCCAGCAGAACCACAGGGGTCTACGAGCAGTACTTC

J: TRBJ1-2
V: TRBV7-8
size: NA
D: TRBD1
CDR3: CASEGEDRGYGYTF
DNA: TGTGCCAGCGAGGGAGAGGACAGGGGGTATGGCTACACCTTC

J: TRBJ1-2
V: TRBV5-1
size: NA
D: TRBD1
CDR3: CASSLVSGTGATGYTF
DNA: TGCGCCAGCAGCTTGGTATCGGGGACAGGGGCGACCGGCTACACCTTC

J: TRBJ2-7
V: TRBV6-2/TRBV6-3
size: NA
D: TRBD2
CDR3: CASSRGLAPDSSYEQYF
DNA: TGTGCCAGCAGTCGAGGACTAGCGCCCGACAGCTCCTACGAGCAGTACTTC

J: TRBJ1-1
V: TRBV3-1
size: NA
D: TRBD1
CDR3: CASSPSGQGAPEAFF
DNA: TGTGCCAGCAGCCCCTCGGGACAGGGTGCCCCTGAAGCTTTCTTT

J: TRBJ1-1
V: TRBV18
size: few
D: TRBD1
CDR3: CASSSDTGGAVFPFF
DNA: TGTGCCAGCTCATCGGATACAGGGGGCGCAGTGTTCCCTTTCTTT

J: TRBJ2-1
V: TRBV29-1
size: NA
D: TRBD1
CDR3: CSTGTGGFSYNEQFF
DNA: TGCAGCACCGGGACAGGGGGTTTCTCCTACAATGAGCAGTTCTTC